This TCR beta chain emerged from a study of T cells in localized non-small cell lung cancer. General observations from the study: Since sequencing was restricted to only one region of the tumor, intratumor heterogeneity remains a possibility.

The assay was immunoSEQ multiplex PCR, and TCRdb's table has in-frame clones only and misses some. Of fewer than 8,000 clones listed, under 95% are singletons. Concerning this clone itself: As yet, its antigen is unknown.

The CDR3 is 15 residues long. V lost 5 bases and J lost 1, with 14 bases in between. Germline CDR1 and CDR2: MNHEY and SVGAGI. The sample in question was peripheral blood, obtained before any cancer treatment. J is TRBJ1-2 and V is TRBV6-5; no firm D call. This receptor was obtained from a woman aged 40-75 years with stage I lung adenocarcinoma. The CDR3 DNA follows: TGTGCCAGCAGTCCTTCACTAACCATTAACTATGGCTACACCTTC. Translating gives CASSPSLTINYGYTF.